This entry describes one TCR beta chain. The target antigen is unknown. The data derive from a study of T cell responses to AZD1222 COVID-19 vaccine. The overall study: Investigators merged groups given second doses at roughly 4 or roughly 12 weeks. Study results and limitations: White British ancestry dominated among donors, who included more females, and clonal diversity was possibly underestimated. CD4 TCRs covered the whole spike, strongest at regions 160-218 and 743-854. Within unmutated variant regions lay the reported targets of nearly half of spike-specific TCRs.

This CDR3 comprises 14 residues. V shed 5 bases and J shed 6 bases, with 15 bases lying between them. Germline loops: CDR1 SGHTA, CDR2 FQGNSA. Using immunoSEQ multiplex PCR, the repertoire was profiled, and TCRdb retains in-frame clones only, with some absent. In the table there are 160,000 or so clones, about 90% of which are singletons. The origin of this receptor is an adult in good health. The chain employs TRBV7-2 and TRBJ2-3; either TRBD1 or TRBD2 may fit D (6 bases each). Sequencing used peripheral blood, obtained on day 0 of AZD1222 vaccination. CDR3 amino acids: CASSANGGGDTQYF. CDR3 DNA sequence: TGTGCCAGCAGCGCGAACGGAGGGGGGGATACGCAGTATTTT.